One sample yielded the 31 T cell receptor beta chains listed below, sequenced in a study of CD8 T cells in Susac syndrome. After extraction with the RNeasy kit, about 0.45 to 1 ug of the RNA was reverse transcribed using random hexamers. A single record per CDR3 protein comes from TCRdb applying MiXCR to the immunoSEQ multiplex PCR reads. The data contain 180,000 or so distinct CDR3 sequences, roughly 95% of them seen just once; the ten biggest clones take up about 0.093%. The sample comprised CD4+ T cells from PBMCs. All receptors come from a human donor with multiple sclerosis.

This clonotype has more than one count but fewer than ten. V gene TRBV12-3 or TRBV12-4 combines with J gene TRBJ1-1; D gene unclear. The CDR3 loop spans 14 amino acids. Trimming left V 0 bases short and J 0 bases short, with 5 bases between. The CDR3 region is CASSLAGMNTEAFF. CDR3 nucleotide sequence: TGTGCCAGCAGTTTAGCGGGGATGAACACTGAAGCTTTCTTT.

The rearrangement links TRBV7-7 to TRBJ2-5, with 7 nucleotides matching TRBD1. The V gene end was trimmed by 3 bases and the J gene end by 1 base; junction bases not matched to a gene: 11. Germline CDR1 and CDR2: SSHAT and FNYEAQ (reference sequence). This CDR3 is 17 amino acids long. CDR3 region: CASSLEYRQGLQETQYF. The CDR3 region has the DNA TGTGCCAGCAGCTTGGAGTATCGACAGGGCCTCCAAGAGACCCAGTACTTC. The whole variable domain, remainder taken from reference TRBV7-7 and TRBJ2-5, is GAGVSQSPRYKVTKRGQDVTLRCDPISSHATLYWYQQALGQGPEFLTYFNYEAQPDKSGLPSDRFSAERPEGSISTLTIQRTEQRDSAMYRCASSLEYRQGLQETQYFGPGTRLLVL.

V usage is TRBV15 and J usage is TRBJ1-5; D gene uncertain. The CDR3 has 15 amino acids. V was clipped by 4 bases and J by 6 bases, with 16 bases between them. Germline lookup yields CDR1 LNHNV and CDR2 YYDKDF (reference sequence). The CDR3 region has the DNA TGTGCCACCAGCAAACGGCAGTTCCTCGGTCAGCCCCAGCATTTT. This translates into CATSKRQFLGQPQHF.

This clonotype has a single count. V and J are TRBV20-1 and TRBJ2-3, with D unresolved. The germline gives CDR1 DFQATT, CDR2 SNEGSKA (reference sequence). V was shortened by 3 bases and J by 2 bases, with 15 bases between the two germline ends. The CDR3 contains 15 residues. The CDR3 DNA is TGCAGTGCTAGTCCGACGGAGAGTCACACAGATACGCAGTATTTT. Protein: CSASPTESHTDTQYF.

The CDR3 protein is CASSQAGTTRSYTF. CDR3 nucleotides: TGCGCCAGCAGCCAAGCCGGGACCACAAGAAGCTACACCTTC. V is TRBV4-3 and J is TRBJ1-2; a weak D match, TRBD1 (5 bases). CDR3 size: 14 residues. The germline V and J ends were trimmed by 1 base and 9 bases, with 15 bases remaining between them. The germline V gene encodes CDR1 LGHNA and CDR2 YSLEER.

The CDR3 bases are TGCAGCGTTCTAGCGGGGAGCGATCAGCCCCAGCATTTT. Translated: CSVLAGSDQPQHF. The chain has TRBV29-1 and TRBJ1-5, with unresolved D. The V gene's germline CDR1 is SQVTM and CDR2 ANQGSEA. The CDR3 has 13 amino acids. V lost 5 bases and J lost 5, with 13 bases in between.

The rearrangement joins TRBV25-1 to TRBJ2-7, with 11 bases matching TRBD2. The V gene end was trimmed by 4 bases and the J gene end by 6 bases; junction bases not matched to a gene: 20. The CDR3 is made up of 19 amino acids. The germline CDR1 and CDR2 sequences are MGHDK and SYGVNS. CDR3 bases: TGTGCCAGCAGTGCCTGGACAGGGAATCTTAGCGGGGGGGACTGCGAGCAGTACTTC. This sequence encodes CASSAWTGNLSGGDCEQYF.

The chain is built from TRBV4-3 and TRBJ2-3; possibly TRBD1 for D (6 bases). This CDR3 spans 14 amino acids. The germline V gene has CDR1 LGHNA and CDR2 YSLEER. The germline V and J ends were trimmed by 1 base and 6 bases, with 11 bases remaining between them. The DNA of the CDR3 is TGCGCCAGCAGCCAAGGTCGTCAGGGGGATACGCAGTATTTT. Protein: CASSQGRQGDTQYF.

The V call is TRBV10-1, the J call TRBJ2-5; D unresolved. Trimming shortened V by 0 bases and J by 1 base, and 6 bases separated the two germline ends. CDR3 length: 14 residues. Per germline, CDR1 WNHNN and CDR2 SYGVQD (reference sequence). The CDR3 is CASSESVGQETQYF. The CDR3 DNA reads TGCGCCAGCAGTGAGTCGGTGGGCCAAGAGACCCAGTACTTC.

The chain recombines TRBV3-1 with TRBJ2-7, with a possible D match to TRBD2 (5 bases). CDR3 length: 15 residues. V shed 0 bases and J shed 3 bases, with 12 bases lying between them. The germline gives CDR1 LGHDT, CDR2 YNNKEL (reference sequence). The DNA for the CDR3 is TGTGCCAGCAGCCAAGATTTCTCGGGATTCTACGAGCAGTACTTC. This encodes CASSQDFSGFYEQYF.

This clonotype was counted once. The chain couples TRBV12-3 or TRBV12-4 to TRBJ1-1, with 7 bases matching TRBD1. The CDR3 sequence is 17 residues long. V shed 6 bases, J shed 4 bases, and the junction held 17 bases outside the gene matches. CDR3 sequence (DNA): TGTGCCAGCAGCCTAAGTCGACCCGCACAGGGGCCCACTGAAGCTTTCTTT. It encodes CASSLSRPAQGPTEAFF.

The chain is built from TRBV30 and TRBJ1-1; 9 bases match TRBD1. Per germline, CDR1 GTSNPN and CDR2 SVGIG (reference sequence). Trimming removed 3 bases from V and 5 bases from J; junction bases left unmatched: 7. This CDR3 contains 14 residues. For the CDR3, the DNA is TGTGCCTGGAGCCCGGGACAGGGATGGACTGAAGCTTTCTTT. The encoded protein is CAWSPGQGWTEAFF. Together with reference TRBV30 and TRBJ1-1, the CDR3 gives the full variable domain: SQTIHQWPATLVQPVGSPLSLECTVEGTSNPNLYWYRQAAGRGLQLLFYSVGIGQISSEVPQNLSASRPQDRQFILSSKKLLLSDSGFYLCAWSPGQGWTEAFFGQGTRLTVV.

The chain couples TRBV6-1 to TRBJ2-6; D may be TRBD1 (6 bases). CDR3 size: 16 residues. V lost 5 bases, J lost 0 bases, and 11 bases lay in between. Germline CDR1 and CDR2: MNHNS and SASEGT. The CDR3 DNA follows: TGTGCCAGCAGTACGGGACACCTCTCTGGGGCCAACGTCCTGACTTTC. This translates into CASSTGHLSGANVLTF.

The chain recombines TRBV4-2 with TRBJ1-4; 7 bases map to TRBD1. The CDR3 is made up of 14 amino acids. Germline lookup yields CDR1 LGHNA and CDR2 YNFKEQ. Trimming removed 3 bases from V and 12 bases from J; junction bases left unmatched: 10. The CDR3 DNA is TGTGCCAGCAGCCACCCAGGGGGAGTTCGAGAACTGTTTTTT. It encodes CASSHPGGVRELFF.

J is TRBJ2-6 and V is TRBV9; TRBD2 aligns across 7 bases. With V trimmed by 3 bases and J by 0 bases, 9 bases remained unmatched. CDR3 length: 18 amino acids. Germline CDR1 SGDLS, CDR2 YYNGEE. CDR3 residues: CASSEGASGYSGANVLTF. In nucleotides, the CDR3 is TGTGCCAGCAGCGAAGGGGCTAGCGGATACTCTGGGGCCAACGTCCTGACTTTC.

V and J are TRBV12-3 or TRBV12-4 and TRBJ2-6; 9 positions agree with TRBD1. J was trimmed by 1 base and V by 5 bases; bases with no gene match: 6. This CDR3 comprises 17 residues. The CDR3 spells CASSPGQGISGANVLTF. In nucleotides, the CDR3 is TGTGCCAGCAGTCCGGGACAGGGTATATCTGGGGCCAACGTCCTGACTTTC.

The V call is TRBV9, the J call TRBJ1-2; a weak D match, TRBD1 (6 bases). CDR3 length equals 15 residues. Germline CDR1 SGDLS, CDR2 YYNGEE. V shed 0 bases and J shed 1 base, with 10 bases lying between them. The CDR3 DNA is TGTGCCAGCAGCGTAGCGGCAGGGGTTAACTATGGCTACACCTTC. It codes for CASSVAAGVNYGYTF.

This rearrangement joins TRBV6-1 to TRBJ1-5; no definite D call. Germline V gene data show CDR1 as MNHNS and CDR2 as SASEGT. The CDR3 covers 14 residues. Trimming cost V 1 base and J 9 bases, with 13 bases left between them. The CDR3 region is CASSEGSTIGPQHF. DNA for the CDR3: TGTGCCAGCAGTGAAGGATCTACAATCGGGCCCCAGCATTTT.

The chain links TRBV3-1 to TRBJ1-1, with a tentative D call TRBD1 (5 bases). The V end was cut by 0 bases, the J end by 4 bases, with 12 bases between. Germline V gene data show CDR1 as LGHDT and CDR2 as YNNKEL (reference sequence). The CDR3 has 15 residues. CDR3 sequence: CASSQDPDRGTEAFF. The CDR3 coding sequence is TGTGCCAGCAGCCAAGATCCCGACAGAGGCACTGAAGCTTTCTTT.

The chain combines TRBV29-1 with TRBJ2-1, with D possibly being TRBD1 (5 bases). CDR3 length equals 15 residues. Germline V lookup: CDR1 SQVTM, CDR2 ANQGSEA. The V gene lost 2 bases and the J gene lost 4 bases, with 15 bases spanning the gap. The CDR3 bases are TGCAGCGTTGAATACCAGGGTGGACGTTACAATGAGCAGTTCTTC. It translates to CSVEYQGGRYNEQFF.

The chain links TRBV30 to TRBJ1-2, with TRBD1 matching 8 bases. This CDR3 comprises 15 residues. CDR1 is GTSNPN, CDR2 SVGIG, per germline (reference sequence). V was pared by 5 bases and J by 4 bases, with 12 bases of the junction left unmatched. CDR3 protein: CAWDRRQGLIYGYTF. DNA for the CDR3: TGTGCCTGGGATCGGAGACAGGGGCTAATCTATGGCTACACCTTC.

This clonotype appeared a few times. This sequence joins TRBV11-2 and TRBJ2-2, with TRBD1 as a possible D gene (6 bases). CDR3 length equals 13 residues. V was clipped by 4 bases and J by 7 bases, with 10 bases between them. Germline V gives CDR1 SGHAT, CDR2 FQNNGV. CDR3 sequence (DNA): TGTGCCAGCAGCTACAGGGATTTCGGGGAGCTGTTTTTT. Protein product: CASSYRDFGELFF.

The V call is TRBV15, the J call TRBJ1-2; D is possibly TRBD1 (6 bases). The V end lost 2 bases, the J end lost 5 bases, and 15 bases lay between the germline ends. CDR3 size: 15 residues. CDR1 and CDR2 (germline): LNHNV, YYDKDF (reference sequence). The CDR3 bases are TGTGCCACCAGCAGACCAGGGGTGACCTCTTATGGCTACACCTTC. As protein: CATSRPGVTSYGYTF.

The chain is built from TRBV30 and TRBJ1-1; 9 bases agree with TRBD1. This CDR3 comprises 14 residues. Germline-derived CDR1 and CDR2 are GTSNPN and SVGIG (reference sequence). The J segment lost 0 bases and the V segment lost 1 base, leaving 0 bases of the junction unmatched. CDR3 nucleotides: TGTGCCTGGAGTGGGACAGGGGTGAACACTGAAGCTTTCTTT. Its translation is CAWSGTGVNTEAFF.

The chain combines TRBV9 with TRBJ2-3; no reliable D call. The CDR3 has 14 amino acids. V lost 0 bases and J lost 2, with 7 bases in between. Germline V gives CDR1 SGDLS, CDR2 YYNGEE. CDR3 sequence: CASSVVPATDTQYF. Here the CDR3 DNA reads TGTGCCAGCAGCGTAGTCCCAGCCACAGATACGCAGTATTTT. The full variable domain, in which reference TRBV9 and TRBJ2-3 provide the parts outside the CDR3, is DSGVTQTPKHLITATGQRVTLRCSPRSGDLSVYWYQQSLDQGLQFLIQYYNGEERAKGNILERFSAQQFPDLHSELNLSSLELGDSALYFCASSVVPATDTQYFGPGTRLTVL.

This chain joins TRBV20-1 and TRBJ1-2, with unresolved D. The CDR3 spans 9 residues. Between the trimmed V and J ends, which lost 3 bases and 7 bases, there was a span of 3 bases. The V gene's germline CDR1 is DFQATT and CDR2 SNEGSKA (reference sequence). The CDR3 nucleotides are TGCAGTGCTAGTGGTGGCTACACCTTC. It specifies CSASGGYTF.

This sequence joins TRBV5-4 and TRBJ2-5, with D hard to call. Germline V gives CDR1 SGHNT, CDR2 YYREEE (reference sequence). Trimming shortened V by 3 bases and J by 11 bases, and 11 bases separated the two germline ends. CDR3 length equals 11 residues. The CDR3 sequence: CASSSGLVQYF. The CDR3 DNA reads as TGTGCCAGCAGCTCGGGCCTCGTGCAGTACTTC. The full variable domain, in which reference TRBV5-4 and TRBJ2-5 provide the parts outside the CDR3, is ETGVTQSPTHLIKTRGQQVTLRCSSQSGHNTVSWYQQALGQGPQFIFQYYREEENGRGNFPPRFSGLQFPNYSSELNVNALELDDSALYLCASSSGLVQYFGPGTRLLVL.

This chain links TRBV2 with TRBJ2-3, with 7 positions matching TRBD2. Germline V CDR1 and CDR2: SNHLY, FYNNEI. The CDR3 has 15 residues. V was clipped by 4 bases and J by 0 bases; unmatched bases: 4. The CDR3 spells CASSVSSGSTDTQYF. The CDR3 DNA reads as TGTGCCAGCAGTGTCTCTAGCGGAAGCACAGATACGCAGTATTTT.

The rearrangement uses TRBV5-1 and TRBJ2-1, with 7 bases matching TRBD1. V shed 4 bases and J 8 bases; nucleotides not matched to a gene: 12. CDR3 size: 15 residues. Germline V gene sequence: CDR1 SGHRS, CDR2 YFSETQ. CDR3: CASSGRQGVMHEQFF. The DNA of the CDR3 is TGCGCCAGCAGCGGGCGACAGGGAGTGATGCATGAGCAGTTCTTC.

The rearrangement uses TRBV15 and TRBJ2-5; 10 positions agree with TRBD1. The CDR3 is 17 residues long. Germline CDR1 LNHNV, CDR2 YYDKDF (reference sequence). The V and J ends lost 3 bases and 1 base, in that order; junction bases with no gene match: 8. CDR3 region: CATSRQIRTGGQETQYF. CDR3 nucleotides: TGTGCCACCAGCAGGCAAATCAGGACAGGGGGCCAAGAGACCCAGTACTTC.

In the case of this clonotype: One end of the junction is discordant with germline, which a read error may explain. The genes are TRBV7-7 and TRBJ1-6; 11 bases map to TRBD1. The CDR3 runs to 18 residues. In germline, CDR1 is SSHAT, CDR2 FNYEAQ (reference sequence). The CDR3 here is CASSLTGQGGDHNSPLHF. Written as DNA, the CDR3 is TGTGCTAGCAGCCTCACGGGACAGGGGGGAGACCATAATTCACCCCTCCACTTT.